What follows is one TCR beta chain and its context. Antigen unknown. The source of the sample is a study of regulatory dendritic cells for organ transplantation. Findings of the study overall: Of resting T cell subsets, memory CD8+ had the most alloreactive clonotypes.

Germline V gene lookup returns CDR1 MNHNS and CDR2 SASEGT. Between the trimmed V and J ends, which lost 2 bases and 3 bases, there was a span of 15 bases. The CDR3 covers 16 residues. Generated by immunoSEQ multiplex PCR, the TCRdb table keeps only in-frame clones and is missing some. The sample holds roughly 28,000 clones, approximately 82% seen once. The receptor comes from a human donor in good health. The sample comprised naive CD4+ T cells from blood. The subset is: CD45RA+ naive T cells. J is TRBJ2-3 and V is TRBV6-1; D not resolved. CDR3 protein: CASSEKSILTTDTQYF. The CDR3 DNA follows: TGTGCCAGCAGTGAAAAGAGTATCCTTACGACAGATACGCAGTATTTT.